The next 29 T cell receptor beta chains were all read from a single sample in a study of CD8 T cells in ankylosing spondylitis. Via MiXCR, TCRdb re-called the 5' RACE reads, giving one row per CDR3 protein. The table has more than 150,000 distinct CDR3 sequences, 15% to 20% seen once. Material: blood, either unsorted or a sorted T cell fraction (not recorded which). These receptors were collected from a male donor aged 10-35 years with ankylosing spondylitis or in good health (not recorded which).

This clonotype appeared many times. This chain connects TRBV25-1 to TRBJ2-7, with D unclear. Trimming pared 1 base from V and 3 bases from J, leaving 13 bases between. Germline lookup yields CDR1 MGHDK and CDR2 SYGVNS. This CDR3 contains 15 residues. In DNA form, the CDR3 reads TGTGCCAGCAGTGAATCCTTCGGGCTTAACTACGAGCAGTACTTC. It is translated as CASSESFGLNYEQYF.

This clonotype has at least ten counts. The rearrangement uses TRBV12-3 or TRBV12-4 and TRBJ1-1, with no clear D. The V gene lost 7 bases and the J gene lost 4 bases, with 10 bases spanning the gap. The CDR3 has 12 amino acids. The CDR3 region has the DNA TGTGCCAGCATCCGGGGTGTCACTGAAGCTTTCTTT. It codes for CASIRGVTEAFF.

The chain couples TRBV29-1 to TRBJ2-3; 9 nucleotides agree with TRBD2. V shed 6 bases and J 0 bases; nucleotides not matched to a gene: 4. The CDR3 has 14 residues. Per the germline V gene, CDR1 is SQVTM and CDR2 is ANQGSEA. The DNA for the CDR3 is TGCAGCGTAACTAGCGGGTCTAGCACAGATACGCAGTATTTT. This translates into CSVTSGSSTDTQYF.

This clonotype has at least ten counts. The V gene is TRBV20-1, the J gene TRBJ1-6; TRBD1 agrees at 8 bases. This CDR3 has 18 residues. The germline V gene has CDR1 DFQATT and CDR2 SNEGSKA (reference sequence). V shed 6 bases and J 1 base; nucleotides not matched to a gene: 14. The CDR3: CSANPTGGDWSYNSPLHF. CDR3 sequence (DNA): TGCAGTGCGAATCCTACAGGGGGGGATTGGTCCTATAATTCACCCCTCCACTTT.

This clonotype has at least ten counts. The J gene is TRBJ2-2, the V gene TRBV10-3; D is uncertain. The germline CDR1 and CDR2 sequences are ENHRY and SYGVKD. With 3 bases removed from V and 2 bases from J, the gap between germline ends came to 7 bases. This CDR3 is 14 amino acids long. CDR3 nucleotide sequence: TGTGCCATCAGTGACCTAACAAACACCGGGGAGCTGTTTTTT. Residues: CAISDLTNTGELFF.

Points on this clonotype: This may arise from a read error, as a much more abundant clone is one base away. As DNA, the CDR3 is TGTGCCAGCAGCCCCACCGCAAGGTTGGGCTCATATCAACTCTTC. It yields the protein CASSPTARLGSYQLF. The V gene is TRBV7-9, the J gene TRBJ2-1; no definite D call. The V gene's germline CDR1 is SEHNR and CDR2 FQNEAQ (reference sequence). The CDR3 runs 15 residues.

This clonotype was seen at least ten times. V and J are TRBV7-9 and TRBJ2-3, with 7 bases fitting TRBD2. J was trimmed by 7 bases and V by 5 bases; bases with no gene match: 15. Germline V lookup: CDR1 SEHNR, CDR2 FQNEAQ (reference sequence). The length of the CDR3 is 16 residues. In nucleotides, the CDR3 is TGTGCCAGCAGCCTTCCGATGGATGGTGGGACTAATACGCAGTATTTT. This sequence encodes CASSLPMDGGTNTQYF.

This clonotype was detected only a few times. The chain combines TRBV28 with TRBJ2-1, with a tentative D call TRBD1 (6 bases). Trimming took off 6 bases at V and 1 base at J, with 13 bases between the two ends. Germline-derived CDR1 and CDR2 are MDHEN and SYDVKM. The CDR3 runs 15 residues. The CDR3 DNA is TGTGCCAGCAGCGTCCTCGGACAGTCCTACAATGAGCAGTTCTTC. Translation: CASSVLGQSYNEQFF.

In its sample, this clonotype was seen a few times. For the CDR3, the DNA is TGTGCCAGCAGTCCCGACGGCCGTTACAATGAGCAGTTCTTC. Encoded protein: CASSPDGRYNEQFF. The chain joins TRBV27 to TRBJ2-1; D is undetermined. The CDR3 spans 14 residues. Trimming pared 5 bases from V and 4 bases from J, leaving 12 bases between. The germline gives CDR1 MNHEY, CDR2 SMNVEV (reference sequence).

This clonotype was observed many times. The chain uses TRBV5-1 and TRBJ1-2, with D uncertain. The CDR3 runs to 12 residues. The germline CDR1 and CDR2 sequences are SGHRS and YFSETQ. The V end was cut by 0 bases, the J end by 9 bases, with 9 bases between. The CDR3 DNA reads as TGCGCCAGCAGCTTGGATCCCACAAGCTACACCTTC. Its translation: CASSLDPTSYTF.

This chain links TRBV5-6 with TRBJ2-1; no definite D call. Looked up from germline, CDR1 is SGHDT and CDR2 is YYEEEE. The CDR3 extends over 14 amino acids. Trimming took off 0 bases at V and 8 bases at J, with 12 bases between the two ends. The CDR3 loop reads CASSLEGPGYEQFF. Here the CDR3 DNA reads TGTGCCAGCAGCTTGGAAGGGCCTGGTTATGAGCAGTTCTTC.

At least ten counts were recorded for this clonotype. The chain combines TRBV20-1 with TRBJ1-5; no firm D call. Between the trimmed V and J ends, which lost 5 bases and 6 bases, there was a span of 23 bases. The germline V gene encodes CDR1 DFQATT and CDR2 SNEGSKA (reference sequence). The CDR3 has 16 residues. The CDR3 DNA is TGCAGTGCTCAAGAACCGAAAGGGCGCTTGGGTCAGCCCCAGCATTTT. This translates into CSAQEPKGRLGQPQHF.

This clonotype was detected many times. The V and J genes are TRBV5-1 and TRBJ1-5; 8 bases fit TRBD1. This CDR3 has 15 amino acids. The V gene's germline CDR1 is SGHRS and CDR2 YFSETQ. The V gene end was trimmed by 1 base and the J gene end by 5 bases; junction bases not matched to a gene: 5. CDR3 sequence: CASSLYGGQDQPQHF. CDR3 in DNA: TGCGCCAGCAGCTTGTACGGGGGACAGGATCAGCCCCAGCATTTT.

The V call is TRBV6-2 or TRBV6-3, the J call TRBJ1-5; unclear D gene. CDR3 length equals 13 residues. Germline assignment: CDR1 MNHEY and CDR2 SVGEGT. The V gene lost 6 bases and the J gene lost 7 bases, with 13 bases spanning the gap. The CDR3 bases are TGTGCCAGCAGGACGGGGTTCGGGCAGCCCCAGCATTTT. This gives the protein CASRTGFGQPQHF.

This clonotype was counted many times. The rearrangement links TRBV7-8 to TRBJ2-1; 13 bases match TRBD2. V gave up 5 bases and J gave up 7 bases; unmatched junction bases: 8. Germline assignment: CDR1 SGHVS and CDR2 FQNEAQ. The CDR3 length is 16 residues. The CDR3 region has the DNA TGTGCCAGCAGCCTGACCGGGACTAGCGGGAAGAATGAGCAGTTCTTC. It specifies CASSLTGTSGKNEQFF.

This clonotype was seen only a few times. The genes are TRBV9 and TRBJ1-1, with no clear D. Deletions cut 0 bases from V and 3 bases from J, with 9 bases between. This CDR3 has 14 amino acids. Germline V CDR1 and CDR2: SGDLS, YYNGEE. For the CDR3, the DNA is TGTGCCAGCAGCGTAGCTGAGGGTTACACTGAAGCTTTCTTT. Translated, it gives CASSVAEGYTEAFF.

V and J are TRBV9 and TRBJ2-7; the D gene could be TRBD1 or TRBD2 (6 bases each). Trimming cost V 4 bases and J 4 bases, with 21 bases left between them. This CDR3 comprises 16 residues. Germline assignment: CDR1 SGDLS and CDR2 YYNGEE. The CDR3 is CASSPGRGGIEYEQYF. Here the CDR3 DNA reads TGTGCCAGCAGCCCCGGGAGAGGGGGGATTGAGTACGAGCAGTACTTC. The full variable domain, rest sourced from reference TRBV9 and TRBJ2-7, is DSGVTQTPKHLITATGQRVTLRCSPRSGDLSVYWYQQSLDQGLQFLIQYYNGEERAKGNILERFSAQQFPDLHSELNLSSLELGDSALYFCASSPGRGGIEYEQYFGPGTRLTVT.

The chain is built from TRBV29-1 and TRBJ2-1; D perhaps matches TRBD2 (6 bases). The CDR3 extends over 14 amino acids. Germline V lookup: CDR1 SQVTM, CDR2 ANQGSEA. V was clipped by 6 bases and J by 3 bases, with 15 bases between them. The CDR3 nucleotides are TGCAGCGTCGGGATAAACGGGGGCTACAATGAGCAGTTCTTC. Amino acids: CSVGINGGYNEQFF.

This clonotype was detected ten times or more. The rearrangement uses TRBV7-9 and TRBJ2-3; TRBD2 agrees at 12 bases. The J segment lost 0 bases and the V segment lost 4 bases, leaving 8 bases of the junction unmatched. The CDR3 covers 18 residues. CDR1 is SEHNR and CDR2 is FQNEAQ in the germline V gene (reference sequence). The CDR3 DNA follows: TGTGCCAGCAGCTGGATGCCGGGACTAGCGGGTAGCACAGATACGCAGTATTTT. Protein: CASSWMPGLAGSTDTQYF.

The table lists this clonotype with many counts. The V call is TRBV19, the J call TRBJ2-1; D possibly corresponds to TRBD1 (5 bases). Germline V CDR1 and CDR2: LNHDA, SQIVND (reference sequence). The CDR3 length is 15 residues. Between the trimmed V and J ends, which lost 3 bases and 3 bases, there was a span of 12 bases. The CDR3 DNA follows: TGTGCCAGTAGTATGAAATACCAGGGCTACAATGAGCAGTTCTTC. Translated: CASSMKYQGYNEQFF.

This clonotype was found many times. The chain recombines TRBV12-3 or TRBV12-4 with TRBJ1-2; D is unclear. V gave up 6 bases and J gave up 7 bases, with 12 bases separating them. CDR3 size: 12 residues. In DNA, the CDR3 is TGTGCCAGCAGCCCCACTTATAGTGGCTACACCTTC. Protein sequence: CASSPTYSGYTF.

This clonotype was counted ten times or more. This sequence joins TRBV12-3 or TRBV12-4 and TRBJ2-1; 9 nucleotides agree with TRBD2. The CDR3 extends over 16 amino acids. V shed 0 bases and J 8 bases; nucleotides not matched to a gene: 8. The CDR3 DNA sequence: TGTGCCAGCAGTTTAGCGCGGGTAGCGGGAGAAGATGAGCAGTTCTTC. The encoded protein is CASSLARVAGEDEQFF.

This clonotype was seen ten or more times. J is TRBJ2-2 and V is TRBV15, with a tentative D call TRBD1 (5 bases). The CDR3 totals 13 residues. Looked up from germline, CDR1 is LNHNV and CDR2 is YYDKDF (reference sequence). Trimming removed 3 bases from V and 4 bases from J, with 6 bases in between. CDR3 bases: TGTGCCACCAGCAGGACAGCCACCGGGGAGCTGTTTTTT. It is translated as CATSRTATGELFF.

This clonotype showed up many times. CDR3 nucleotide sequence: TGTGCCAGCAGTTTATTTTCCGGGCCAGATACGCAGTATTTT. It specifies CASSLFSGPDTQYF. The V call is TRBV28, the J call TRBJ2-3; D is unresolved. Trimming removed 1 base from V and 4 bases from J, with 9 bases in between. This CDR3 contains 14 residues. Per germline, CDR1 MDHEN and CDR2 SYDVKM.

This clonotype was detected ten times or more. V gene TRBV12-3 or TRBV12-4 combines with J gene TRBJ1-5, with D uncertain. The CDR3 totals 14 residues. The V gene lost 3 bases and the J gene lost 2 bases, with 8 bases spanning the gap. The CDR3 coding sequence is TGTGCCAGCAGTTTTATGGGTGGCAATCAGCCCCAGCATTTT. Translated: CASSFMGGNQPQHF.

This clonotype has at least ten counts. V gene TRBV12-3 or TRBV12-4 combines with J gene TRBJ1-5; TRBD1 might be the D (6 bases). Between the trimmed V and J ends, which lost 6 bases and 1 base, there was a span of 10 bases. The CDR3 sequence is 14 residues long. CDR3 in amino acids: CASSTGMSNQPQHF. The CDR3 region has the DNA TGTGCCAGCAGCACAGGGATGAGCAATCAGCCCCAGCATTTT.

This clonotype occurred many times. This sequence joins TRBV20-1 and TRBJ1-2; 7 bases fit TRBD1. The CDR3 sequence is 12 residues long. The junction had 1 base not matched to a gene; V was cut back by 3 bases and J by 3 bases. From germline, CDR1 is DFQATT and CDR2 SNEGSKA (reference sequence). In nucleotides, the CDR3 is TGCAGTGCTAGGACAGGGCACTATGGCTACACCTTC. Its protein product is CSARTGHYGYTF.

The chain couples TRBV11-2 to TRBJ2-1, with D unclear. The V gene lost 8 bases and the J gene lost 8 bases, with 13 bases spanning the gap. The CDR3 extends over 12 amino acids. Germline CDR1 is SGHAT and CDR2 is FQNNGV. The DNA for the CDR3 is TGTGCCAGCGAGGAAGGGATCGATGAGCAGTTCTTC. This sequence encodes CASEEGIDEQFF. Using reference TRBV11-2 and TRBJ2-1 for the parts outside the CDR3, the full variable domain is EAGVAQSPRYKIIEKRQSVAFWCNPISGHATLYWYQQILGQGPKLLIQFQNNGVVDDSQLPKDRFSAERLKGVDSTLKIQPAKLEDSAVYLCASEEGIDEQFFGPGTRLTVL.

This clonotype was seen repeatedly, ten times or more. The rearrangement joins TRBV7-9 to TRBJ2-3; 8 nucleotides agree with TRBD2. Germline trimming cut 3 bases from V and 4 bases from J; bases unmatched to any gene: 21. The CDR3 has 20 amino acids. The germline CDR1 and CDR2 sequences are SEHNR and FQNEAQ (reference sequence). CDR3 sequence (DNA): TGTGCCAGCAGCTTTTTGCTTTCATTCGCGGGGGGTGACGGCGCAGATACGCAGTATTTT. Protein sequence: CASSFLLSFAGGDGADTQYF.